These T cell receptor beta chains were read from a single sample in a study of blood T cells in healthy people across ages. One entry per CDR3 protein results from TCRdb running MiXCR on the 5' RACE reads. Here the sample spans around 1,000,000 distinct CDR3 sequences, 25% being singletons. The sample was also reused in another study, on T cells of mothers and their children.

Material for sequencing was blood. All receptors come from a girl aged 2 to 9 in good health. The CDR3 runs from the conserved cysteine through the conserved F or W. Each record gives: D gene, J gene, clone size, V gene, CDR3 DNA, CDR3 protein. A D gene is named only where the DNA matches it firmly. The size field is filled for only some rows; it gives once, few, many or a size class.

TRBD1	TRBJ2-7	few	TRBV7-9	TGTGCCATCGAGGACAGGATAACCTACGAGCAGTACTTC	CAIEDRITYEQYF
NA	TRBJ2-7	NA	TRBV6-5	TGTGCCAGCAGATCATACAGGGCCTCCTACGAGCAGTACTTC	CASRSYRASYEQYF
NA	TRBJ2-1	NA	TRBV12-3/TRBV12-4	TGTGCCAGCACTATACGGCAGAGCGCCAATGAGCAGTTCTTC	CASTIRQSANEQFF
NA	TRBJ1-1	few	TRBV12-3/TRBV12-4	TGTGCCAGCAGTCCATCAGGGCCTAACACTGAAGCTTTCTTT	CASSPSGPNTEAFF
NA	TRBJ2-1	NA	TRBV4-1	TGCGCCAGCAGCTTATACCCCCGACCCAACAATGAGCAGTTCTTC	CASSLYPRPNNEQFF
NA	TRBJ1-2	few	TRBV28	TGTGCCAGCAGCCCTTACCCATTACTCGTGGAGACCTTC	CASSPYPLLVETF
NA	TRBJ2-6	few	TRBV5-6	TGTGCCAGCAGTTGGGACAAAATCTCTGGGGCCAACGTCCTGACTTTC	CASSWDKISGANVLTF
NA	TRBJ1-2	many	TRBV7-8	TGTGCCAGCAGCTTAGGGGCACTGACTGGCTACACCTTC	CASSLGALTGYTF
NA	TRBJ1-3	few	TRBV3-1	TGTGCCAGCAGCCAGGTTAACGGAAACACCATATATTTT	CASSQVNGNTIYF
NA	TRBJ1-6	NA	TRBV12-3/TRBV12-4	TGTGCCAGCAGACGCACAAGTGTCGGATCACCCCTCCACTTT	CASRRTSVGSPLHF
TRBD1	TRBJ2-7	NA	TRBV27	TGTGCCAGCAGCTTGCGCCTGGGACAGGAGGCCTACGAGCAGTACTTC	CASSLRLGQEAYEQYF
NA	TRBJ2-7	NA	TRBV4-1	TGCGCCAGCAGCCAAGGGGTCGCAGGGCCCTACGAGCAGTACTTC	CASSQGVAGPYEQYF
TRBD1	TRBJ1-1	few	TRBV7-8	TGTGCCAGCAGCTTAGTTGGGACAGTGAACGCTGAAGCTTTCTTT	CASSLVGTVNAEAFF
NA	TRBJ1-1	NA	TRBV4-1	TGCGCCAGCAGCCTTGACAGGAAAGCTTTCTTT	CASSLDRKAFF
NA	TRBJ1-1	NA	TRBV4-3	TGCGCCAGCAGCGCGGCCGGGTTTGCTTTCTTT	CASSAAGFAFF
NA	TRBJ2-2	few	TRBV7-2	TGTGCCACTACAGGTTCCGGGGAGCTGTTTTTT	CATTGSGELFF
TRBD2	TRBJ2-3	NA	TRBV5-8	TGTGCCAGCAGCTCGGGACTAGTAGGCACAGATACGCAGTATTTT	CASSSGLVGTDTQYF
NA	TRBJ1-4	NA	TRBV9	TGTGCCAGCAGCGCGACAGGACTTCGCAATTCAGAAAGACTGTTTTTT	CASSATGLRNSERLFF